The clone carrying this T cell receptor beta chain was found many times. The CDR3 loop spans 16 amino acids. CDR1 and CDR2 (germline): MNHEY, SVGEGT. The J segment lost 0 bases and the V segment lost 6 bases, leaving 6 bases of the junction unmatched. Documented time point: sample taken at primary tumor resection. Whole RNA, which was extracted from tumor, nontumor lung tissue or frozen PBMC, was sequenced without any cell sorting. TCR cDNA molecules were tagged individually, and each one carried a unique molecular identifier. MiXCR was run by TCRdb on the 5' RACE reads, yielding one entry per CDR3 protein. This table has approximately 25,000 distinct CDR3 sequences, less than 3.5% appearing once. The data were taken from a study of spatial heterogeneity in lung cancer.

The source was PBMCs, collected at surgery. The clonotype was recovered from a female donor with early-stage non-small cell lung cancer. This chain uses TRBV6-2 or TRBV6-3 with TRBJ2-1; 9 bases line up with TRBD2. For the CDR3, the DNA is TGTGCCAGCAGCGGAAGCGGGAGGAGCTCCTACAATGAGCAGTTCTTC. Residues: CASSGSGRSSYNEQFF.